This is a list of T cell receptor beta chains from one sample in a study of T cells in Graves' hyperthyroidism and ophthalmopathy. TCRdb called the multiplex PCR reads again in MiXCR, with one record for every CDR3 protein. The table shows more than 500,000 distinct CDR3 sequences, with under 20% occurring only once. The material sequenced was blood. These receptors originate from a woman aged 25 to 39 with Graves' hyperthyroidism. Both conserved end residues are part of each CDR3. The D gene is left open where the match is weak. Not all rows give a size; the values are once, few, many and, for expanded clones, a class.

D gene	clone size	V gene	CDR3 length	J gene	CDR3 protein	CDR3 DNA
TRBD1	many	TRBV19	15	TRBJ2-5	CASSIQDRTQETQYF	TGTGCCAGTAGTATCCAGGACAGGACCCAAGAGACCCAGTACTTC
-	many	TRBV28	14	TRBJ2-2	CASSWPGNTGELFF	TGTGCCAGCAGTTGGCCGGGGAACACCGGGGAGCTGTTTTTT
TRBD2	few	TRBV7-2	15	TRBJ2-7	CASSPTSGKSYKQYF	TGTGCCAGCAGCCCCACTAGCGGGAAAAGTTACAAGCAGTACTTC
TRBD1	many	TRBV28	16	TRBJ2-1	CASSLLPGQGAFEQFF	TGTGCCAGCAGTTTATTGCCGGGACAGGGGGCTTTTGAGCAGTTCTTC
-	-	TRBV7-6	14	TRBJ2-6	CASSFGGGANVLTF	TGTGCCAGCAGCTTTGGGGGTGGGGCCAACGTCCTGACTTTC
-	-	TRBV27	15	TRBJ2-3	CASSSPGPTSDTQYF	TGTGCCAGCAGCTCACCGGGCCCAACCTCAGATACGCAGTATTTT
TRBD1	many	TRBV10-3	15	TRBJ1-5	CAISEGGFGNQPQHF	TGTGCCATCAGTGAAGGGGGCTTTGGCAATCAGCCCCAGCATTTT
TRBD1	few	TRBV20-1	14	TRBJ2-7	CSAKFSGRGREQYF	TGCAGTGCTAAGTTTTCGGGCAGGGGGCGCGAGCAGTACTTC
TRBD2	few	TRBV5-4	15	TRBJ2-3	CASSRGLANTDTQYF	TGTGCCAGCAGCCGGGGACTAGCGAACACAGATACGCAGTATTTT
-	many	TRBV20-1	13	TRBJ2-7	CSARDTASYEQYF	TGCAGTGCTAGAGATACGGCATCCTACGAGCAGTACTTC
-	many	TRBV12-3/TRBV12-4	16	TRBJ2-5	CASSQGGITSQETQYF	TGTGCCAGCAGTCAGGGGGGTATTACTTCACAAGAGACCCAGTACTTC
TRBD1	-	TRBV5-1	14	TRBJ1-6	CASRRDSDNSPLHF	TGCGCCAGCAGGAGGGACAGTGATAATTCACCCCTCCACTTT
TRBD2	-	TRBV28	14	TRBJ2-3	CAARTSGTTDTQYF	TGTGCCGCCAGGACTAGCGGGACGACAGATACGCAGTATTTT
-	many	TRBV3-1	13	TRBJ2-7	CASSQFGTVEQYF	TGTGCCAGCAGCCAATTCGGCACAGTCGAGCAGTACTTC
TRBD1	few	TRBV11-3	13	TRBJ2-5	CASSTGTEETQYF	TGTGCCAGCAGCACCGGGACAGAAGAGACCCAGTACTTC
-	-	TRBV4-1	15	TRBJ2-2	CASSQDGRMTGELFF	TGCGCCAGCAGCCAAGATGGCAGAATGACCGGGGAGCTGTTTTTT
-	many	TRBV20-1	13	TRBJ1-1	CSARDVLNTEAFF	TGCAGTGCTAGAGATGTATTGAACACTGAAGCTTTCTTT
-	-	TRBV2	15	TRBJ1-6	CASTLQGIGDSPLRF	TGTGCCAGCACCCTTCAGGGTATAGGCGATTCACCCCTCCGCTTT
-	many	TRBV4-3	17	TRBJ2-3	CASSQDGPGLHTDTQYF	TGCGCCAGCAGCCAAGATGGTCCGGGTTTGCACACAGATACGCAGTATTTT
-	-	TRBV7-2	14	TRBJ2-7	CASSLASPTYEQYF	TGTGCCAGCAGCTTAGCAAGCCCAACCTACGAGCAGTACTTC
-	-	TRBV30	16	TRBJ2-5	CAWSVRGWGPQETQYF	TGTGCCTGGAGTGTACGGGGGTGGGGTCCCCAAGAGACCCAGTACTTC
TRBD2	many	TRBV28	17	TRBJ2-1	CASTHLGGGPSYNEQFF	TGTGCCAGCACCCACTTGGGGGGAGGGCCCTCCTACAATGAGCAGTTCTTC
-	-	TRBV27	11	TRBJ1-1	CASSSSSEAFF	TGTGCCAGCAGTTCCTCCTCCGAAGCTTTCTTT
TRBD2	many	TRBV12-3/TRBV12-4	14	TRBJ2-7	CASSSGTSEHEQYF	TGTGCCAGCAGCTCCGGGACTAGTGAACACGAGCAGTACTTC